This T cell receptor beta chain was captured by sequencing in a study of blood T cell repertoires in COVID-19. On the study more broadly: The United States, Italy and Spain supplied acute and convalescent COVID-19 samples.

The CDR3 is 13 residues long. V lost 1 base, J lost 4 bases, and 7 bases lay in between. Germline V lookup: CDR1 SGHDN, CDR2 FVKESK. Per the original methods: Researchers report that nucleated cell counts were estimated from reference gene primer amplification. TCRdb keeps only in-frame clones here, not all; method: immunoSEQ multiplex PCR. The DNA was the basis for D and trimming; V, J and clone size are from that table. The sample carries fewer than 40,000 clones, around 80% recorded once. Sequencing was done on a sample of peripheral blood. This chain connects TRBV14 to TRBJ1-2; D remains ambiguous. The sequence derives from a man between 60 and 75 years old with acute or convalescent COVID-19. CDR3 DNA sequence: TGTGCCAGCAGCCAAGGACGACTCTATGGCTACACCTTC. This gives the protein CASSQGRLYGYTF. The full variable domain, its missing parts supplied by reference TRBV14 and TRBJ1-2, is EAGVTQFPSHSVIEKGQTVTLRCDPISGHDNLYWYRRVMGKEIKFLLHFVKESKQDESGMPNNRFLAERTGGTYSTLKVQPAELEDSGVYFCASSQGRLYGYTFGSGTRLTVV.